Presented here are 4 T cell receptor beta chains from one specimen sequenced in a study of blood T cell repertoires in COVID-19. TCRdb's copy holds only in-frame clones and misses some; the assay was immunoSEQ multiplex PCR. The sample lists roughly 250,000 clones, approximately 82% seen once, with just over 8.5% in the top ten. Sequenced sample: peripheral blood. These receptors originate from a man aged 35-49 years with active or convalescent COVID-19.

The rearrangement joins TRBV4-1 to TRBJ1-3, with 11 bases lining up with TRBD1. The CDR3 length is 18 residues. Germline-derived CDR1 and CDR2 are MGHRA and YSYEKL. Trimming took 2 bases from V and 3 from J; bases not matched to a gene: 9. The CDR3 loop reads CASSQLPRTGGNGNTIYF. The CDR3 region has the DNA TGCGCCAGCAGCCAATTGCCGAGGACAGGGGGCAATGGAAACACCATATATTTT.

CDR3 DNA sequence: TGTGCCAGCAGCCACCCCCTCGACAGAACCGGGGCCAACGTCCTGACTTTC. It specifies CASSHPLDRTGANVLTF. The chain combines TRBV13 with TRBJ2-6; the D gene is possibly TRBD1 (5 bases). Trimming pared 5 bases from V and 4 bases from J, leaving 18 bases between. CDR3 length: 17 amino acids. Germline CDR1 reads PRHDT; CDR2 reads FYEKMQ (reference sequence).

The chain uses TRBV15 and TRBJ2-7; the match to TRBD2 covers 10 bases. The CDR3 has 14 amino acids. With 6 bases clipped from V and 4 bases from J, the junction kept 6 bases outside the gene matches. Germline V lookup: CDR1 LNHNV, CDR2 YYDKDF (reference sequence). CDR3 protein: CATRGWTSGYEQYF. Written as DNA, the CDR3 is TGTGCCACCAGGGGTTGGACTAGCGGATACGAGCAGTACTTC.

The rearrangement joins TRBV28 to TRBJ1-2; D might be TRBD1 (6 bases). CDR1 is MDHEN, CDR2 SYDVKM, per germline. The germline V and J ends were trimmed by 7 bases and 7 bases, with 19 bases remaining between them. The CDR3 is made up of 14 amino acids. For the CDR3, the DNA is TGTGCCAGCAATTCGGGATACAGGGCTTCTGGCTACACCTTC. This translates into CASNSGYRASGYTF.